These 26 T cell receptor beta chains originate from one sample sequenced in a study of blood T cell repertoires in COVID-19. Repertoires were generated with immunoSEQ multiplex PCR, while TCRdb's copy carries only in-frame clones and drops some. This repertoire shows about 190,000 clones, roughly 80% found once; its top ten account for around 21%. Input material: peripheral blood. Every receptor here comes from a human donor in a cohort sampled during active COVID-19.

This chain connects TRBV20-1 to TRBJ1-4; D perhaps matches TRBD1 (5 bases). Germline CDR1 DFQATT, CDR2 SNEGSKA (reference sequence). This CDR3 spans 11 amino acids. Deletions cut 3 bases from V and 6 bases from J, with 5 bases between. CDR3 amino acids: CSASRDEKLFF. CDR3 coding DNA: TGCAGTGCTAGCAGGGATGAAAAACTGTTTTTT.

About this clone itself: The same CDR3 also results from other DNA sequences found in this sample. The chain is built from TRBV29-1 and TRBJ2-2, with D possibly being TRBD2 (7 bases). Germline CDR1 SQVTM, CDR2 ANQGSEA. V lost 3 bases, J lost 5 bases, and 10 bases lay in between. The length of the CDR3 is 13 residues. The CDR3 sequence is CSVDEGGTGELFF. In DNA form, the CDR3 reads TGCAGCGTTGATGAGGGGGGGACCGGGGAGCTGTTTTTT.

This rearrangement joins TRBV9 to TRBJ2-6; 7 positions match TRBD1. The V segment lost 4 bases and the J segment 2 bases; nucleotides outside the gene matches: 12. The CDR3 is made up of 18 amino acids. Germline V CDR1 and CDR2: SGDLS, YYNGEE. CDR3 protein: CASSPTIRTGAGANVLTF. The CDR3 DNA reads TGTGCCAGCAGCCCAACCATCCGCACAGGGGCTGGGGCCAACGTCCTGACTTTC.

V is TRBV7-9 and J is TRBJ1-1; tentatively, D is TRBD1 (5 bases). The CDR3 is 15 amino acids. Trimming stripped 5 bases from V and 3 bases from J, with 16 bases between. Germline V gives CDR1 SEHNR, CDR2 FQNEAQ (reference sequence). DNA for the CDR3: TGTGCCAGCAGCCAACAGGAGGGGAAGCACACTGAAGCTTTCTTT. Residues: CASSQQEGKHTEAFF.

This rearrangement joins TRBV18 to TRBJ2-1, with 10 bases fitting TRBD2. V gave up 3 bases and J gave up 2 bases; unmatched junction bases: 4. The CDR3 totals 16 residues. Germline assignment: CDR1 KGHSH and CDR2 LQKENI. DNA for the CDR3: TGTGCCAGCTCACCTTTAGCGGGAGGCCCCTACAATGAGCAGTTCTTC. Encoded protein: CASSPLAGGPYNEQFF. The full variable domain, in which reference TRBV18 and TRBJ2-1 provide the parts outside the CDR3, is NAGVMQNPRHLVRRRGQEARLRCSPMKGHSHVYWYRQLPEEGLKFMVYLQKENIIDESGMPKERFSAEFPKEGPSILRIQQVVRGDSAAYFCASSPLAGGPYNEQFFGPGTRLTVL.

The rearrangement joins TRBV6-6 to TRBJ2-5; D is unresolved. From germline, CDR1 is MNHNY and CDR2 SVGAGI (reference sequence). The CDR3 covers 11 residues. Deletions cut 6 bases from V and 4 bases from J, with 6 bases between. The CDR3 region is CASSGVETQYF. The CDR3 region has the DNA TGTGCCAGCAGCGGAGTAGAGACCCAGTACTTC.

The count of this clone is one. This chain joins TRBV3-1 (or the pseudogene TRBV3-2) and TRBJ1-1; no clear D gene. The germline V gene encodes CDR1 LGHDT and CDR2 YNNKEL (reference sequence). The CDR3 consists of 15 residues. Trimming shortened V by 4 bases and J by 1 base, and 13 bases separated the two germline ends. The CDR3 here is CASSPRGQQNTEAFF. The CDR3 DNA follows: TGTGCCAGCAGCCCCCGTGGGCAGCAGAACACTGAAGCTTTCTTT.

This sequence joins TRBV13 and TRBJ1-5; D is possibly TRBD1 (5 bases). The length of the CDR3 is 15 residues. V was pared by 2 bases and J by 1 base, with 9 bases between. CDR1 and CDR2 (germline): PRHDT, FYEKMQ (reference sequence). The CDR3 region is CASSLKRQSNQPQHF. CDR3 DNA: TGTGCCAGCAGCTTAAAACGACAGAGCAATCAGCCCCAGCATTTT.

The V call is TRBV5-1, the J call TRBJ2-1; D may be TRBD1 (6 bases). V lost 0 bases and J 4 bases, leaving 8 bases between the germline ends. Germline V CDR1 and CDR2: SGHRS, YFSETQ. There are 14 residues in the CDR3. CDR3 bases: TGCGCCAGCAGCTTGGCCGGACAGTACAATGAGCAGTTCTTC. Translating it yields CASSLAGQYNEQFF.

This clone was picked up a small number of times. V usage is TRBV11-3 and J usage is TRBJ2-3; TRBD2 agrees at 7 bases. Per germline, CDR1 SGHNT and CDR2 YENEEA. The CDR3 covers 14 residues. J lost 8 bases, V lost 4 bases, and 9 bases had no gene match. The DNA of the CDR3 is TGTGCCAGCAGCTCCGAAGCGGGGCGTGGTACGCAGTATTTT. The encoded protein is CASSSEAGRGTQYF.

V and J are TRBV28 and TRBJ1-1, with TRBD1 as a possible D gene (5 bases). Trimming left V 6 bases short and J 1 base short, with 12 bases between. Germline CDR1 is MDHEN and CDR2 is SYDVKM. The CDR3 runs 14 residues. The CDR3 loop is CASRGQVENTEAFF. Written as DNA, the CDR3 is TGTGCCAGCAGGGGGCAGGTTGAGAACACTGAAGCTTTCTTT.

The rearrangement uses TRBV9 and TRBJ1-6, with 7 bases identical to TRBD1. This CDR3 has 15 amino acids. The V and J ends lost 4 bases and 7 bases, in that order; junction bases with no gene match: 8. Germline CDR1 is SGDLS and CDR2 is YYNGEE. The CDR3 nucleotides are TGTGCCAGCAGCCCAAGACAGGGAAGGAATTCACCCCTCCACTTT. Translation gives CASSPRQGRNSPLHF.

This clone came up once. The chain carries TRBV6-1 and TRBJ1-4; D is possibly TRBD1 (6 bases). The germline V gene encodes CDR1 MNHNS and CDR2 SASEGT. The V gene lost 2 bases and the J gene lost 14 bases, with 15 bases spanning the gap. The CDR3 covers 13 residues. The CDR3 region is CASSEPDRGRLFF. The CDR3 nucleotides are TGTGCCAGCAGTGAACCGGACAGAGGTCGCCTGTTTTTT.

The chain joins TRBV5-1 to TRBJ2-3; 10 nucleotides match TRBD1. Germline CDR1 SGHRS, CDR2 YFSETQ. The CDR3 has 18 residues. With V trimmed by 4 bases and J by 2 bases, 13 bases remained unmatched. CDR3 protein: CASSTRDRGEVHTDTQYF. CDR3 DNA: TGCGCCAGCAGCACCCGGGACAGGGGAGAGGTCCACACAGATACGCAGTATTTT.

This clone was counted a few times. The chain carries TRBV12-3 or TRBV12-4 and TRBJ1-2; 7 bases are a match to TRBD1. The CDR3 spans 13 residues. The junction had 4 bases not matched to a gene; V was cut back by 6 bases and J by 3 bases. CDR3 loop: CASRIGQDYGYTF. CDR3 DNA sequence: TGTGCCAGCAGGATTGGACAGGACTATGGCTACACCTTC.

The chain has TRBV24-1 and TRBJ1-1, with D maybe TRBD1 (6 bases). The CDR3 has 14 residues. Germline V gene sequence: CDR1 KGHDR, CDR2 SFDVKD. Trimming cost V 5 bases and J 0 bases, with 9 bases left between them. The CDR3 reads CATSAGGMNTEAFF. In DNA, the CDR3 is TGTGCCACCAGTGCGGGGGGCATGAACACTGAAGCTTTCTTT.

This clone was seen only a few times. The V call is TRBV7-9, the J call TRBJ2-3; TRBD1 agrees at 8 bases. The CDR3 sequence is 14 residues long. The junction had 7 bases not matched to a gene; V was cut back by 5 bases and J by 6 bases. Per the germline V gene, CDR1 is SEHNR and CDR2 is FQNEAQ (reference sequence). This chain's CDR3 is CASSPGQGADTQYF. CDR3 nucleotides: TGTGCCAGCAGCCCCGGACAGGGAGCGGATACGCAGTATTTT. Supplemented by reference TRBV7-9 and TRBJ2-3, the full variable domain reads DTGVSQNPRHKITKRGQNVTFRCDPISEHNRLYWYRQTLGQGPEFLTYFQNEAQLEKSRLLSDRFSAERPKGSFSTLEIQRTEQGDSAMYLCASSPGQGADTQYFGPGTRLTVL.

This clone has only a few counts. The CDR3 reads CASSPVGQGAPGYTF. The CDR3 nucleotides read TGCGCCAGCAGCCCTGTAGGGCAGGGGGCGCCTGGCTACACCTTC. The V gene is TRBV5-1, the J gene TRBJ1-2; 8 bases align to TRBD1. The CDR3 loop spans 15 amino acids. The V and J ends lost 4 bases and 7 bases, in that order; junction bases with no gene match: 12. In germline, CDR1 is SGHRS, CDR2 YFSETQ.

V is TRBV10-1 and J is TRBJ2-5; D not resolved. This CDR3 is 14 amino acids long. The ends were cut back, 2 bases at V and 2 bases at J, with 9 bases in the middle. In germline, CDR1 is WNHNN, CDR2 SYGVQD (reference sequence). The CDR3 is CASSEKWLQETQYF. The CDR3 DNA is TGCGCCAGCAGTGAGAAGTGGCTGCAAGAGACCCAGTACTTC.

The V gene is TRBV10-2, the J gene TRBJ1-4; 7 nucleotides agree with TRBD1. Germline V gives CDR1 WSHSY, CDR2 SAAADI. V dropped 2 bases and J dropped 7; count of bases not matched to a gene: 7. CDR3 length equals 15 residues. The CDR3 DNA reads TGCGCCAGCAGTGAGGCAGGGGGGATCGGTGAAAAACTGTTTTTT. It specifies CASSEAGGIGEKLFF.

The chain links TRBV10-3 to TRBJ2-3; 8 bases are shared with TRBD2. The V segment lost 2 bases and the J segment 3 bases; nucleotides outside the gene matches: 1. Germline CDR1 and CDR2: ENHRY and SYGVKD. The CDR3 contains 14 residues. The CDR3 loop is CAISERGGTDTQYF. The CDR3 region has the DNA TGTGCCATCAGTGAGCGGGGGGGGACAGATACGCAGTATTTT.

A note on this clone: Other nucleotide sequences from this sample produce the same CDR3. The chain links TRBV9 to TRBJ2-3; the match to TRBD2 covers 10 bases. V lost 4 bases and J lost 1; bases outside the gene matches: 6. CDR3 length: 16 residues. The germline CDR1 and CDR2 sequences are SGDLS and YYNGEE. CDR3 nucleotide sequence: TGTGCCAGCAGCCGGGGGCTAGCGGGGGGCACAGATACGCAGTATTTT. Translation: CASSRGLAGGTDTQYF.

This clone has a count of ten or more. The V and J genes are TRBV7-2 and TRBJ2-7; TRBD2 agrees at 8 bases. The CDR3 runs to 14 residues. Unmatched junction bases numbered 7, after V lost 4 bases and J lost 5 bases. In germline, CDR1 is SGHTA, CDR2 FQGNSA. The CDR3 spells CASSSATSGDEQYF. The CDR3 DNA follows: TGTGCCAGCAGCTCGGCCACTAGCGGAGACGAGCAGTACTTC.

The rearrangement joins TRBV18 to TRBJ2-1; a possible D gene is TRBD2 (6 bases). The CDR3 has 15 residues. CDR1 KGHSH and CDR2 LQKENI come from the germline V gene. Trimming left V 10 bases short and J 2 bases short, with 18 bases between. CDR3 sequence (DNA): TGTGCCACCCAAACCGGGGGTCGGGCCTACAATGAGCAGTTCTTC. It translates to CATQTGGRAYNEQFF.

J is TRBJ1-2 and V is TRBV11-3, with a tentative D call TRBD1 (6 bases). The CDR3 sequence is 13 residues long. Germline CDR1 reads SGHNT; CDR2 reads YENEEA. Trimming removed 0 bases from V and 7 bases from J, with 9 bases in between. CDR3 residues: CASSLETGIGYTF. The CDR3, as DNA: TGTGCCAGCAGCTTAGAGACAGGAATTGGCTACACCTTC.

The V and J genes are TRBV18 and TRBJ1-2; 7 bases are shared with TRBD1. Germline V gives CDR1 KGHSH, CDR2 LQKENI. J was trimmed by 3 bases and V by 6 bases; bases with no gene match: 7. The CDR3 length is 14 residues. The CDR3 protein is CASSLQGIDYGYTF. The CDR3 DNA follows: TGTGCCAGCTCGCTACAGGGGATTGACTATGGCTACACCTTC.